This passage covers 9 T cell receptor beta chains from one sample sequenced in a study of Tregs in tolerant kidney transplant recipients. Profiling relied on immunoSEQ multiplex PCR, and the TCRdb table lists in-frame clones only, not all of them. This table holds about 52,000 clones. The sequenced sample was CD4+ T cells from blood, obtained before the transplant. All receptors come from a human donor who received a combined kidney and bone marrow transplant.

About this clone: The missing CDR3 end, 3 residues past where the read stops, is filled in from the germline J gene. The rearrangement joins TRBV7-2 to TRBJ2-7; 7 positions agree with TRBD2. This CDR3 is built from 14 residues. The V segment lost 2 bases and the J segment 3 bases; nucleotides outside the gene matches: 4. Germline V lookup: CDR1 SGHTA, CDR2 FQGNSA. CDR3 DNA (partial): TGTGCCAGCAGCTTATTTGCGGGAGTCTACGAG. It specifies CASSLFAGVYE. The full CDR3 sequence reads CASSLFAGVYEQYF.

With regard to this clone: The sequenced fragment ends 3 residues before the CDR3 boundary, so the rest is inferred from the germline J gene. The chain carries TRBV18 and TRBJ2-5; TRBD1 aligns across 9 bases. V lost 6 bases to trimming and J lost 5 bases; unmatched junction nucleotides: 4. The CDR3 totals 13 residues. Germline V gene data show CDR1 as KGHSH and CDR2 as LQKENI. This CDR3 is CASSGQGTETQYF. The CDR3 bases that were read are TGTGCCAGCTCTGGACAGGGGACGGAGACC.

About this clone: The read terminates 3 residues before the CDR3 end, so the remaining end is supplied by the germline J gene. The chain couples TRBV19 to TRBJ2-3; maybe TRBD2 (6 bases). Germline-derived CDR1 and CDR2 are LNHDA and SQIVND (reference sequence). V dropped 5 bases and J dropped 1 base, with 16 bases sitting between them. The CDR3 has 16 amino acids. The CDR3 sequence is CASSPHWSGRTDTQYF. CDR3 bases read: TGTGCCAGTAGTCCCCATTGGAGCGGGCGCACAGATACG.

CDR3 bases read: TGTGCCAGAAGCTGCCGACTAGCGGGGGGTATGACAGATACG. This gives the protein CARSCRLAGGMTDT. The CDR3 in full is CARSCRLAGGMTDTQYF. The chain joins TRBV5-3 to TRBJ2-3, with 13 bases lining up with TRBD2. The read ends 3 residues before the CDR3 terminus; that terminus is restored from the germline J gene. Being an ORF, TRBV5-3 has a function that is uncertain. The V and J ends lost 3 bases and 3 bases, in that order; junction bases with no gene match: 7. This CDR3 has 17 amino acids.

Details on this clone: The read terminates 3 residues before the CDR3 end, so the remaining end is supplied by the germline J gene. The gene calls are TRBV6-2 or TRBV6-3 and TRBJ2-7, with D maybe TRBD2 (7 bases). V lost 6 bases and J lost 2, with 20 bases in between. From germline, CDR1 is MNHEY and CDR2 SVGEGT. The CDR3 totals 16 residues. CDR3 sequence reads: CASSTTGGHFTYEQYF. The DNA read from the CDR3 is TGTGCCAGCAGCACGACGGGGGGACACTTCACCTACGAG.

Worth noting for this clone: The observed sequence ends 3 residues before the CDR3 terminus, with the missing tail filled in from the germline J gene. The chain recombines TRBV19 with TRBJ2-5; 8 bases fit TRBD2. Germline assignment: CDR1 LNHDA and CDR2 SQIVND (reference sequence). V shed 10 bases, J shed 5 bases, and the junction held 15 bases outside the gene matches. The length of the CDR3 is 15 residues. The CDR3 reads CATTGQRGPRETQYF. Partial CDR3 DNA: TGTGCCACCACCGGCCAGCGGGGGCCCCGGGAGACC.

The part of the CDR3 DNA that was read is TGCGCCAGCGAGGGTACCCTTGGAATCTCTGGGGCCAACGTC. Residues: CASEGTLGISGANV. The entire CDR3 protein reads CASEGTLGISGANVLTF. The V call is TRBV5-1, the J call TRBJ2-6; TRBD2 is a possible D gene (5 bases). Coverage ceases 3 residues before the CDR3 finishes, and the germline J gene fills in the end. Trimming shortened V by 7 bases and J by 0 bases, and 17 bases separated the two germline ends. The germline gives CDR1 SGHRS, CDR2 YFSETQ. CDR3 length equals 17 residues. The full variable domain, in which reference TRBV5-1 and TRBJ2-6 provide the parts outside the CDR3, is KAGVTQTPRYLIKTRGQQVTLSCSPISGHRSVSWYQQTPGQGLQFLFEYFSETQRNKGNFPGRFSGRQFSNSRSEMNVSTLELGDSALYLCASEGTLGISGANVLTFGAGSRLTVL.

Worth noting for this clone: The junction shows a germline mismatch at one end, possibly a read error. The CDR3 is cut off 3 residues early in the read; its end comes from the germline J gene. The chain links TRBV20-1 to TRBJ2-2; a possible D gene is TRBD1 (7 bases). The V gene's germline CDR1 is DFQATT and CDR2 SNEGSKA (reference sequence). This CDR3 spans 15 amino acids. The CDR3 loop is CGARGLAKNTGELFF. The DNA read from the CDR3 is TGCGGTGCTAGGGGGCTAGCGAAGAACACCGGGGAG.

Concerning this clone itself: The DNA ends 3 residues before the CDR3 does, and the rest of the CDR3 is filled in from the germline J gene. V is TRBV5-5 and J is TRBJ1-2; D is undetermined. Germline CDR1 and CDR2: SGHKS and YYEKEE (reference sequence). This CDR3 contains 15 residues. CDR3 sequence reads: CASSGQLGYSRGYTF. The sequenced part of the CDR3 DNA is TGTGCCAGCAGCGGCCAACTCGGCTACAGTCGGGGC.